A selection of T cell receptor beta chains follows, all from one sample in a study of T cell changes during pregnancy in multiple sclerosis. Sequencing was performed with immunoSEQ multiplex PCR; in TCRdb, only in-frame clones are kept and a portion is missing. The sample includes 50,000 to 60,000 clones, less than 90% of them seen just once. Sequences were derived from CD4+ T cells from peripheral blood mononuclear cells, sampled in the third trimester of pregnancy. These receptor sequences come from a female donor with multiple sclerosis, enrolled in a pregnancy study. Each CDR3 is given with its conserved first and last residue. A D gene is named only where the DNA matches it firmly. Not every row has a clone size; where given, it reads once, few, many or a size class.

J gene: TRBJ1-1; D gene: TRBD1; clone size: -; V gene: TRBV15; CDR3 DNA: TGTGCCACCAGCAGTGGACAGGGTGGCACTGAAGCTTTCTTT; CDR3 protein: CATSSGQGGTEAFF
J gene: TRBJ2-1; D gene: TRBD2; clone size: once; V gene: TRBV19; CDR3 DNA: TGTGCCAGTAGCCTTAGCGGGAGCCTCTACAATGAGCAGTTCTTC; CDR3 protein: CASSLSGSLYNEQFF
J gene: TRBJ2-5; D gene: TRBD1; clone size: once; V gene: TRBV18; CDR3 DNA: TGTGCCAGCTCACAAGGACAGGGGATGATTGAGACCCAGTACTTC; CDR3 protein: CASSQGQGMIETQYF
J gene: TRBJ1-1; D gene: -; clone size: -; V gene: TRBV28; CDR3 DNA: TGTGCCAGCAGTGCACACTCGCAGGGGAGCACTGAAGCTTTCTTT; CDR3 protein: CASSAHSQGSTEAFF
J gene: TRBJ2-3; D gene: TRBD2; clone size: once; V gene: TRBV18; CDR3 DNA: TGTGCCAGCTCACCACCAGGACTAGCCGACACAGATACGCAGTATTTT; CDR3 protein: CASSPPGLADTDTQYF
J gene: TRBJ2-7; D gene: TRBD2; clone size: once; V gene: TRBV18; CDR3 DNA: TGTGCCAGCTCACCGAGAAACGGCGGGGGCGAGCAGTACTTC; CDR3 protein: CASSPRNGGGEQYF
J gene: TRBJ2-3; D gene: -; clone size: -; V gene: TRBV7-3; CDR3 DNA: TGTGCCAGCAGCTTCCAGGGGGGTCGCACAGATACGCAGTATTTT; CDR3 protein: CASSFQGGRTDTQYF
J gene: TRBJ2-5; D gene: -; clone size: -; V gene: TRBV12-2; CDR3 DNA: TGTGCAAGTCGCTTAATTTCCGGAGAGACCCAGTACTTC; CDR3 protein: CASRLISGETQYF
J gene: TRBJ2-5; D gene: -; clone size: once; V gene: TRBV27; CDR3 DNA: TGTGCCAGCAGTATCCAGTTCGGTTGGAGGGAGACCCAGTACTTC; CDR3 protein: CASSIQFGWRETQYF
J gene: TRBJ2-7; D gene: TRBD1; clone size: -; V gene: TRBV5-1; CDR3 DNA: TGCGCCAGCAGCCAGGACAGGAACGAGCAGTACTTC; CDR3 protein: CASSQDRNEQYF
J gene: TRBJ1-3; D gene: TRBD1; clone size: -; V gene: TRBV30; CDR3 DNA: TGTGCCTGGAGCCCCCCGGGACAGGGGACTTACGGAAACACCATATATTTT; CDR3 protein: CAWSPPGQGTYGNTIYF
J gene: TRBJ2-7; D gene: -; clone size: -; V gene: TRBV21-1; CDR3 DNA: TGTGCCAGCAGCAAAATGGAACATGACACCTACGAGCAGTACTTC; CDR3 protein: CASSKMEHDTYEQYF
J gene: TRBJ1-1; D gene: -; clone size: once; V gene: TRBV7-6; CDR3 DNA: TGTGCCAGCAGCCGACAGGAGAACACTGAAGCTTTCTTT; CDR3 protein: CASSRQENTEAFF
J gene: TRBJ1-1; D gene: -; clone size: -; V gene: TRBV12-5; CDR3 DNA: TGTGCTAGTGGTTTGGTATTGGCAGGGGATATGAACACTGAAGCTTTCTTT; CDR3 protein: CASGLVLAGDMNTEAFF
J gene: TRBJ2-5; D gene: -; clone size: -; V gene: TRBV11-2; CDR3 DNA: TGTGCCAGCAGCCGAGGGGAGGTCCGGCTAGCCGGATTCGGTGAGACCCAGTACTTC; CDR3 protein: CASSRGEVRLAGFGETQYF
J gene: TRBJ1-2; D gene: -; clone size: -; V gene: TRBV30; CDR3 DNA: TGTGCCTGGAGTGCCTTCGAGATCGGCTACACCTTC; CDR3 protein: CAWSAFEIGYTF
J gene: TRBJ2-3; D gene: -; clone size: -; V gene: TRBV9; CDR3 DNA: TGTGCCAGCAGCTCCAGATCGGGGGTCAACACAGATACGCAGTATTTT; CDR3 protein: CASSSRSGVNTDTQYF
J gene: TRBJ2-7; D gene: -; clone size: -; V gene: TRBV4-2; CDR3 DNA: TGTGCCAGCAGCCAAGATATGGGGGGGCAGTACTTC; CDR3 protein: CASSQDMGGQYF
J gene: TRBJ2-1; D gene: TRBD2; clone size: -; V gene: TRBV7-9; CDR3 DNA: TGTGCCAGCAGCCCCCGGACTAGCGGGAACAATGAGCAGTTCTTC; CDR3 protein: CASSPRTSGNNEQFF
J gene: TRBJ1-1; D gene: TRBD1; clone size: -; V gene: TRBV7-9; CDR3 DNA: TGTGCCAGCAGCTCCAGGGGGGAGAGCACTGAAGCTTTCTTT; CDR3 protein: CASSSRGESTEAFF
J gene: TRBJ1-1; D gene: TRBD1; clone size: -; V gene: TRBV6-6; CDR3 DNA: TGTGCCAGCAGTTACACACCGGACAGGGCTGAAGCTTTCTTT; CDR3 protein: CASSYTPDRAEAFF
J gene: TRBJ2-1; D gene: TRBD2; clone size: -; V gene: TRBV11-3; CDR3 DNA: TGTGCCAGCAGCTTAGATCAGGGGGGTAGCGGGAGGGTAAATGAGCAGTTCTTC; CDR3 protein: CASSLDQGGSGRVNEQFF
J gene: TRBJ2-7; D gene: -; clone size: -; V gene: TRBV7-6; CDR3 DNA: TGTGCCAGCAGCTTAGATGTGATTAGCGGCTACGAGCAGTACTTC; CDR3 protein: CASSLDVISGYEQYF
J gene: TRBJ1-1; D gene: -; clone size: -; V gene: TRBV7-9; CDR3 DNA: TGTGCCAGCAGCTTAGGGCAGATGAACACTGAAGCTTTCTTT; CDR3 protein: CASSLGQMNTEAFF
J gene: TRBJ2-2; D gene: -; clone size: -; V gene: TRBV7-2; CDR3 DNA: TGTGCCAGCAGCCACACAAACACCGGGGAGCTGTTTTTT; CDR3 protein: CASSHTNTGELFF
J gene: TRBJ2-5; D gene: -; clone size: once; V gene: TRBV19; CDR3 DNA: TGTGCCAGTAGTATATCTTTGGGGGCACAGGAGACCCAGTACTTC; CDR3 protein: CASSISLGAQETQYF
J gene: TRBJ2-3; D gene: TRBD2; clone size: -; V gene: TRBV5-4; CDR3 DNA: TGTGCCAGCGCGCTAGCGGGAGGGCCCGATACGCAGTATTTT; CDR3 protein: CASALAGGPDTQYF
J gene: TRBJ2-1; D gene: TRBD1; clone size: -; V gene: TRBV5-1; CDR3 DNA: TGCGCCAGCAGCCCGGGACAGGGGCCCTACAATGAGCAGTTCTTC; CDR3 protein: CASSPGQGPYNEQFF